These 9 T cell receptor beta chains were sequenced from one sample in a study of shared clonotypes between healthy human individuals. The method was immunoSEQ multiplex PCR; TCRdb's version includes in-frame clones alone and lacks a portion of them. The sample holds some 700,000 clones, about 90% seen once. Sequenced input: memory CD8+ T cells from PBMCs. The subset denotes: CD45RO+ cells pooled with CCR7-negative TemRA cells. These receptors all stem from a man aged 18 to 30 in good health. Some clones in this sample may be carry-over from other donors' samples.

V and J are TRBV10-3 and TRBJ2-7, with 9 bases fitting TRBD1. Germline values: CDR1 ENHRY, CDR2 SYGVKD. This CDR3 has 14 residues. Trimming cost V 3 bases and J 4 bases; bases outside gene matches: 4. DNA for the CDR3: TGTGCCATCAGTGAAGCCGGGACAGGGTACGAGCAGTACTTC. The encoded protein is CAISEAGTGYEQYF.

In this sample, this clone turned up once. The chain carries TRBV6-5 and TRBJ2-2, with D maybe TRBD1 (5 bases). CDR1 is MNHEY, CDR2 SVGAGI, per germline. The length of the CDR3 is 15 residues. Trimming left V 5 bases short and J 2 bases short, with 12 bases between. The CDR3 bases are TGTGCCAGCAGTCCCAATCAGGGAAACACCGGGGAGCTGTTTTTT. This encodes CASSPNQGNTGELFF.

The rearrangement uses TRBV4-2 and TRBJ2-7; 12 bases line up with TRBD2. V was pared by 3 bases and J by 4 bases, with 7 bases of the junction left unmatched. The CDR3 covers 16 residues. The germline V gene has CDR1 LGHNA and CDR2 YNFKEQ. CDR3 sequence reads: CASSQNTGLAGYEQYF. Written as DNA, the CDR3 is TGTGCCAGCAGCCAGAACACCGGACTAGCGGGATACGAGCAGTACTTC.

The CDR3 reads CASSGSGDGGSYEQYF. CDR3 DNA: TGTGCCAGCAGTGGTAGCGGGGATGGGGGTTCCTACGAGCAGTACTTC. V gene TRBV27 combines with J gene TRBJ2-7, with TRBD2 matching over 8 bases. Trimming removed 5 bases from V and 1 base from J; junction bases left unmatched: 10. The CDR3 sequence is 16 residues long. Germline loops: CDR1 MNHEY, CDR2 SMNVEV (reference sequence).

This clone was found once. This sequence joins TRBV2 and TRBJ1-4, with 7 bases identical to TRBD1. Germline trimming cut 6 bases from V and 5 bases from J; bases unmatched to any gene: 9. The CDR3 consists of 15 residues. Looked up from germline, CDR1 is SNHLY and CDR2 is FYNNEI. CDR3 nucleotide sequence: TGTGCCAGCAGCGTGGGACAGCAAATAAATGAAAAACTGTTTTTT. Its protein is CASSVGQQINEKLFF.

The rearrangement uses TRBV7-9 and TRBJ2-5, with D possibly being TRBD1 (6 bases). This CDR3 has 17 residues. Germline lookup yields CDR1 SEHNR and CDR2 FQNEAQ (reference sequence). Trimming removed 5 bases at V and 2 bases at J, with 21 bases between. The DNA for the CDR3 is TGTGCCAGCAGCCCAAGCACGCCCGAGGGGGTACAAGAGACCCAGTACTTC. This codes for CASSPSTPEGVQETQYF.

The V and J genes are TRBV28 and TRBJ2-7; 8 positions match TRBD2. V trimming: 3 bases; J trimming: 3 bases; junction bases outside the gene matches: 22. The CDR3 is 20 amino acids. The germline CDR1 and CDR2 sequences are MDHEN and SYDVKM. The CDR3 loop reads CASSLRYRERGGRYVYEQYF. The DNA of the CDR3 is TGTGCCAGCAGTTTGAGGTATAGGGAAAGGGGCGGGAGGTATGTCTACGAGCAGTACTTC.

This chain joins TRBV6-6 and TRBJ1-5; D possibly corresponds to TRBD1 (5 bases). Deletions cut 8 bases from V and 9 bases from J, with 14 bases between. Looked up from germline, CDR1 is MNHNY and CDR2 is SVGAGI (reference sequence). The CDR3 is made up of 12 amino acids. The DNA for the CDR3 is TGTGCCAGCGGGGGGATCTTCGCGCCCCAGCATTTT. As protein: CASGGIFAPQHF.

As DNA, the CDR3 is TGTGCCTGGAGTCGACTGGCCCGGGACGCAAACACCATATATTTT. Translation gives CAWSRLARDANTIYF. V gene TRBV30 combines with J gene TRBJ1-3; the D gene is possibly TRBD1 (5 bases). CDR3 length equals 15 residues. In germline, CDR1 is GTSNPN, CDR2 SVGIG (reference sequence). V dropped 2 bases and J dropped 6 bases, with 17 bases sitting between them.